This T cell receptor (beta chain) was profiled in a study of blood T cell repertoires in COVID-19. The CDR3 has 13 residues. Germline V gene lookup returns CDR1 SGHDN and CDR2 FVKESK. The V gene lost 1 base and the J gene lost 8 bases, with 10 bases spanning the gap. The data were produced by immunoSEQ multiplex PCR, yet TCRdb's version contains in-frame clones alone and is incomplete. Counted here are about 120,000 clones, roughly 90% occurring once; the ten biggest clones make up 3.5% to 4%. This receptor was identified in a woman aged 55-69 years with COVID-19, enrolled during active disease. The chain has TRBV14 and TRBJ2-3; weak D call: TRBD1 (6 bases). The sample consisted of peripheral blood. This CDR3 is CASSQARGSTQYF. The CDR3, as DNA: TGTGCCAGCAGCCAAGCCAGGGGAAGTACGCAGTATTTT. The full variable domain, its missing parts supplied by reference TRBV14 and TRBJ2-3, is EAGVTQFPSHSVIEKGQTVTLRCDPISGHDNLYWYRRVMGKEIKFLLHFVKESKQDESGMPNNRFLAERTGGTYSTLKVQPAELEDSGVYFCASSQARGSTQYFGPGTRLTVL.